This record looks at one TCR beta chain sequence and its context. Trimming cost V 6 bases and J 11 bases; bases outside gene matches: 7. The CDR3 loop spans 13 amino acids. The sample comes from a study of blood T cell repertoires in COVID-19. TCRdb's copy holds only in-frame clones and misses some; the assay was immunoSEQ multiplex PCR. Of over 200,000 clones in the sample, more than 80% were seen once. This chain links TRBV12-3 or TRBV12-4 with TRBJ1-6; 7 nucleotides agree with TRBD1. The sample consisted of peripheral blood. The source of this sequence is a man under 40 with COVID-19, enrolled during active disease. CDR3 DNA: TGTGCCAGCAGCCTCTCGGACAGGACACCCCTCCACTTT. It specifies CASSLSDRTPLHF.